This TCR beta chain was found in a study of persistence of HIV-infected CD4 T cells. This clone was counted between two and nine times. Its antigen is as yet unknown. Anti-CD3/anti-CD28 beads served as a nonspecific positive control stimulus. Sorting of responding CD4+ T cells relied on upregulated CD40 ligand together with CD69. V gave up 4 bases and J gave up 4 bases, with 15 bases separating them. Germline V gene data show CDR1 as SGDLS and CDR2 as YYNGEE. The CDR3 loop spans 15 amino acids. The immunoSEQ assay was version 4, run in survey mode. Method: immunoSEQ multiplex PCR; TCRdb's copy keeps in-frame clones and lacks some. Of roughly 43,000 clones listed, roughly 92% were seen once; the top ten hold approximately 2%.

V and J are TRBV9 and TRBJ2-1; D is unclear. This clonotype was obtained from an adult man with HIV who was CMV-seropositive. The source was CD4+ T cells sorted from PBMCs after roughly 18-hour stimulation, collected from a patient who received antiretroviral therapy. The CDR3, as DNA: TGTGCCAGCAGCAATAGCCAAGGTTCTTACAATGAGCAGTTCTTC. Its translation: CASSNSQGSYNEQFF.